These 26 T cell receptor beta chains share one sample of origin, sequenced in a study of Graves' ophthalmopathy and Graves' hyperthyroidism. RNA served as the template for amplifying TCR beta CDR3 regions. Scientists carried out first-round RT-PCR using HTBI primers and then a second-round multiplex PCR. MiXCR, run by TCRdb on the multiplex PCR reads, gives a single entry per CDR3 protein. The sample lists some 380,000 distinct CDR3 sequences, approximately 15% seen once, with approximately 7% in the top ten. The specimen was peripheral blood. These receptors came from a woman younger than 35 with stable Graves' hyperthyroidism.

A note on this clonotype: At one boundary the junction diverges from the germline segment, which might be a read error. The CDR3 sequence is CASSPGQGGYGHTF. As DNA, the CDR3 is TGTGCCAGCAGTCCTGGACAGGGCGGCTATGGCCACACCTTC. This rearrangement joins TRBV12-3 or TRBV12-4 to TRBJ1-2, with 8 bases lining up with TRBD1. The CDR3 is 14 residues long.

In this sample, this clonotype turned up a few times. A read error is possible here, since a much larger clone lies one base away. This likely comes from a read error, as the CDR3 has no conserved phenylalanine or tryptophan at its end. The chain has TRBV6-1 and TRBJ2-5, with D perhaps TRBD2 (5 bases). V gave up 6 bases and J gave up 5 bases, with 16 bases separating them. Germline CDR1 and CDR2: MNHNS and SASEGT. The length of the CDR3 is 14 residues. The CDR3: CASSLAHNAETQYL. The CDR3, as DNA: TGTGCCAGCAGCCTAGCTCACAATGCGGAGACCCAGTACCTC.

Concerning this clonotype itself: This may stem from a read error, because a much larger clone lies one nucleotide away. The CDR3 DNA is TGCAGTGCATCGGACGGACCAATTCAGCCCCAGCATTTT. Protein: CSASDGPIQPQHF. The V and J genes are TRBV20-1 and TRBJ1-5; D uncertain. Trimming shortened V by 6 bases and J by 6 bases, and 15 bases separated the two germline ends. The germline CDR1 and CDR2 sequences are DFQATT and SNEGSKA (reference sequence). The CDR3 contains 13 residues.

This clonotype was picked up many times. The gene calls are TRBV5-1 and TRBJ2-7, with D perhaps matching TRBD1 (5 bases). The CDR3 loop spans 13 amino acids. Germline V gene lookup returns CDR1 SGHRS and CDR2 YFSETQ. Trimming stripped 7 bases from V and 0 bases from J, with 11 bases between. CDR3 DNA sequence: TGCGCCAGCGGACCGACAGACTCCTACGAGCAGTACTTC. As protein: CASGPTDSYEQYF.

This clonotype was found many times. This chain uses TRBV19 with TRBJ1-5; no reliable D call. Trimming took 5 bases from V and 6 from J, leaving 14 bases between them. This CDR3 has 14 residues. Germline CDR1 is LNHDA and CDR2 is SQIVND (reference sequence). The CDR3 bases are TGTGCCAGTAGTCCCTCCGGGCCGGGTCAGCCCCAGCATTTT. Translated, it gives CASSPSGPGQPQHF. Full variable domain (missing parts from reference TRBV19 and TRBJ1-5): DGGITQSPKYLFRKEGQNVTLSCEQNLNHDAMYWYRQDPGQGLRLIYYSQIVNDFQKGDIAEGYSVSREKKESFPLTVTSAQKNPTAFYLCASSPSGPGQPQHFGDGTRLSIL.

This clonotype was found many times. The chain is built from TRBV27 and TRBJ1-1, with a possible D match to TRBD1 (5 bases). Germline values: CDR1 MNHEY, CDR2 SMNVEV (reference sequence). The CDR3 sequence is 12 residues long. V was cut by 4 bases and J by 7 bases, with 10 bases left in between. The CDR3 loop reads CASSSSGGEAFF. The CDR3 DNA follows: TGTGCCAGCAGTTCCTCGGGGGGTGAAGCTTTCTTT.

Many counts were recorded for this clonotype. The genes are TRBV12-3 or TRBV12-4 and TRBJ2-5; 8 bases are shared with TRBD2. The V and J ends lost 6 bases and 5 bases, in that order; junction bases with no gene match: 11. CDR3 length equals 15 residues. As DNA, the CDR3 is TGTGCCAGCAGCCCCAGACTAGCGCTGCGTGAGACCCAGTACTTC. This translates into CASSPRLALRETQYF.

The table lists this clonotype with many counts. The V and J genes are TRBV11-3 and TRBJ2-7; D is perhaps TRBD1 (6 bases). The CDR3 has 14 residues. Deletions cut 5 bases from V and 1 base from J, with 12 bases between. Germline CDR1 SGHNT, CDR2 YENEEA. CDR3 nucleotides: TGTGCCAGCAGCCCCAGACAGGTTTCCTACGAGCAGTACTTC. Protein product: CASSPRQVSYEQYF.

CDR3 region: CASSSRHTRVGETQYF. Here the CDR3 DNA reads TGTGCCAGCAGTTCGCGACACACCAGGGTTGGAGAGACCCAGTACTTC. The chain employs TRBV12-3 or TRBV12-4 and TRBJ2-5; D possibly corresponds to TRBD1 (5 bases). This CDR3 is built from 16 residues. Trimming stripped 4 bases from V and 4 bases from J, with 19 bases between.

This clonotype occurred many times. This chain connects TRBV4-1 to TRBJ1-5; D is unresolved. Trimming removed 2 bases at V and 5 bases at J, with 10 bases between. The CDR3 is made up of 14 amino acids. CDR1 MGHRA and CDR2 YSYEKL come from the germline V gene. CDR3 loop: CASSQFRADQPQHF. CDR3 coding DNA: TGCGCCAGCAGCCAATTTCGGGCGGATCAGCCCCAGCATTTT.

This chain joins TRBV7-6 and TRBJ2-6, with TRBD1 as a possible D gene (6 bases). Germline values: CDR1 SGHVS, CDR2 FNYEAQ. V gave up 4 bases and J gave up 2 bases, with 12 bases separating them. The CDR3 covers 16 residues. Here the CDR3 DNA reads TGTGCCAGCAGCTCACCAGAGGGGGCTGGGGCCAACGTCCTGACTTTC. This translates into CASSSPEGAGANVLTF. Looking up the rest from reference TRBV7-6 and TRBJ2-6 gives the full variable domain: GAGVSQSPRYKVTKRGQDVALRCDPISGHVSLYWYRQALGQGPEFLTYFNYEAQQDKSGLPNDRFSAERPEGSISTLTIQRTEQRDSAMYRCASSSPEGAGANVLTFGAGSRLTVL.

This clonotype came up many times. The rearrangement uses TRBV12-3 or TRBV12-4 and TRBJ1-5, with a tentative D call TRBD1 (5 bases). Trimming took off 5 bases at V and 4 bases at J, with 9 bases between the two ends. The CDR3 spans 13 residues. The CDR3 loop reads CASSTQGNQPQHF. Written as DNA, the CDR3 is TGTGCCAGCAGTACCCAGGGTAATCAGCCCCAGCATTTT.

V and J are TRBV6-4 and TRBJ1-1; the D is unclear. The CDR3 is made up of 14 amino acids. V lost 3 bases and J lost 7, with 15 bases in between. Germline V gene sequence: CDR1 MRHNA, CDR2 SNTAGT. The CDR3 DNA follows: TGTGCCAGCAGTGAAAGAGAAGGGCCGGGTGAAGCTTTCTTT. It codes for CASSEREGPGEAFF.

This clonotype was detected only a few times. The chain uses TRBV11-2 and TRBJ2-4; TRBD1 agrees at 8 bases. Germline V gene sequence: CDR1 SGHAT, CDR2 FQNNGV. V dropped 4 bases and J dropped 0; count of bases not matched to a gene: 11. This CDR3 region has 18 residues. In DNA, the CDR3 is TGTGCCAGCAGCTCCTTGGACAGGGTGATCCTAGCCAAAAACATTCAGTACTTC. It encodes CASSSLDRVILAKNIQYF.

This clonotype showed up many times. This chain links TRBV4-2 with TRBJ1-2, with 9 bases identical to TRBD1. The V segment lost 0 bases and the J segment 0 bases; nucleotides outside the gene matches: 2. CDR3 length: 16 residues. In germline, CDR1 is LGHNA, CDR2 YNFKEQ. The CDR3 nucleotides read TGTGCCAGCAGCCAAGATGGGACAGGGACTAACTATGGCTACACCTTC. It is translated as CASSQDGTGTNYGYTF.

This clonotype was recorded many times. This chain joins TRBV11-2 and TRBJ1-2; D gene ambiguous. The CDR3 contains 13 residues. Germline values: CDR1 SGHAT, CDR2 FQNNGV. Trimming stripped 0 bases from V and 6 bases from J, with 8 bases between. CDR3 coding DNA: TGTGCCAGCAGCTTAGATCGGGCGGATGGCTACACCTTC. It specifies CASSLDRADGYTF.

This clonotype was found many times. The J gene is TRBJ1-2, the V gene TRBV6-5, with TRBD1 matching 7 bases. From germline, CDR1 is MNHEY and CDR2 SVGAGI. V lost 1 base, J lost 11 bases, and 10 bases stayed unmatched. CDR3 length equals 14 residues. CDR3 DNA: TGTGCCAGCAGTTACTACAGGGACAGTTCTCTTTACACCTTC. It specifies CASSYYRDSSLYTF.

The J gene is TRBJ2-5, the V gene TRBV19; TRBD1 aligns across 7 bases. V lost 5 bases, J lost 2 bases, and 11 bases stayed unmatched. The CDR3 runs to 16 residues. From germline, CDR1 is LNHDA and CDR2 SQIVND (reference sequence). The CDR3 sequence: CASSPGSGQSQETQYF. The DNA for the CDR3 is TGTGCCAGTAGTCCAGGCTCGGGACAGAGTCAAGAGACCCAGTACTTC.

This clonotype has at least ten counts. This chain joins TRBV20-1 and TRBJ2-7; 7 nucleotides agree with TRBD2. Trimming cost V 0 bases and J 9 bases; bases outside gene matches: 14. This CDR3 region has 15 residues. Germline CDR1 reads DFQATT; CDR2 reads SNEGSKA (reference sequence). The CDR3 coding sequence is TGCAGTGCTAGAGATTCAGGCGGGGGAGATTTCAGGCAGTACTTC. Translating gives CSARDSGGGDFRQYF.

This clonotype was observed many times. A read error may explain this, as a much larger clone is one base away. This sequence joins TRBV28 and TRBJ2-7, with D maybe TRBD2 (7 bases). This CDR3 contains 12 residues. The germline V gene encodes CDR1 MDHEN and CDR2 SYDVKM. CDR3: CASASGGGEQHF. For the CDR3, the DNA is TGTGCCAGCGCCTCGGGGGGCGGGGAGCAGCACTTC.

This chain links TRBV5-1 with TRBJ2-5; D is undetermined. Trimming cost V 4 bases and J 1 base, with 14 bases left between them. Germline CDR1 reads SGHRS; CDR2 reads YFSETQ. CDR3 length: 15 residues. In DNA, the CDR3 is TGCGCCAGCAGCCCCCCCTCGGGCTTCCAAGAGACCCAGTACTTC. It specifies CASSPPSGFQETQYF. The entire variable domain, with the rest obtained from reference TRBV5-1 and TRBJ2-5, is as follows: KAGVTQTPRYLIKTRGQQVTLSCSPISGHRSVSWYQQTPGQGLQFLFEYFSETQRNKGNFPGRFSGRQFSNSRSEMNVSTLELGDSALYLCASSPPSGFQETQYFGPGTRLLVL.

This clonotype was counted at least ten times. CDR3 residues: CASSLSWGIDQPQHF. The CDR3 region has the DNA TGTGCCAGCAGCTTATCGTGGGGGATCGATCAGCCCCAGCATTTT. V is TRBV11-2 and J is TRBJ1-5, with D possibly being TRBD1 (5 bases). This CDR3 is 15 amino acids long. Germline V gives CDR1 SGHAT, CDR2 FQNNGV. Trimming took 2 bases from V and 5 from J, leaving 13 bases between them.

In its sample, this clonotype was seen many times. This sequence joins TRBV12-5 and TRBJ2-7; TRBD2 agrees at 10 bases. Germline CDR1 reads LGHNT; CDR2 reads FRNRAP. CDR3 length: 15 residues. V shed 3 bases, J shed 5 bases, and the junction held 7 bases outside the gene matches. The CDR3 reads CASGLALAGIDEQYF. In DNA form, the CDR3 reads TGTGCTAGTGGTTTAGCACTAGCGGGGATTGACGAGCAGTACTTC.

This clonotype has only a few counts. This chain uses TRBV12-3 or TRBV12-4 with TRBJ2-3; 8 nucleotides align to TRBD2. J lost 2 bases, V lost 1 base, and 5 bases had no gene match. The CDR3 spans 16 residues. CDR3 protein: CASSLDQRGNTDTQYF. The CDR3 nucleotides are TGTGCCAGCAGTTTAGATCAGCGGGGGAACACAGATACGCAGTATTTT.

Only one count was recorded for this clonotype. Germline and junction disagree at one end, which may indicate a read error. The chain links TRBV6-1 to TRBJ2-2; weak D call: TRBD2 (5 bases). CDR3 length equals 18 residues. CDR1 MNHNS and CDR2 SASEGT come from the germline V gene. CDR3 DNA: TGTACCAGCAGTGAAGGGCGGGTTCCGTTCGCGAACACCGGGGAGCTGTTTTTT. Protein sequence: CTSSEGRVPFANTGELFF.

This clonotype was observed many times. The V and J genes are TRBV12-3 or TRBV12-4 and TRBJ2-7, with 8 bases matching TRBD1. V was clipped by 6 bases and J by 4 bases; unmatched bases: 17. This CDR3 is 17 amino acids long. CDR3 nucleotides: TGTGCCAGCAGACAAACCGGGACAGGAAGGGGGAGTTACGAGCAGTACTTC. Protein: CASRQTGTGRGSYEQYF.